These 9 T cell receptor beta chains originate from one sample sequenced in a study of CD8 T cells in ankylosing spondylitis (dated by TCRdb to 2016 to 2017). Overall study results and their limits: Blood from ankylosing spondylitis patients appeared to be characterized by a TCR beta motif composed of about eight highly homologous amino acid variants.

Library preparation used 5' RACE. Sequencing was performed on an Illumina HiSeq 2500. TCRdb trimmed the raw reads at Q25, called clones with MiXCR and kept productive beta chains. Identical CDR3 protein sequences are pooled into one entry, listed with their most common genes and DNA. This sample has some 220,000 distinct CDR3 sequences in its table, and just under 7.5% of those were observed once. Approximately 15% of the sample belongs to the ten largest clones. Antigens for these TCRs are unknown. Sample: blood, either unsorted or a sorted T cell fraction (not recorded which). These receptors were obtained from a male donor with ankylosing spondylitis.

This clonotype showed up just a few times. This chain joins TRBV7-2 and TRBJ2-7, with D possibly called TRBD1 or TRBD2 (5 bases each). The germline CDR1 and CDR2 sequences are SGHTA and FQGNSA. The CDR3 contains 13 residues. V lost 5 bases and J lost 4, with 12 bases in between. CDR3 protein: CASSPGTQYEQYF. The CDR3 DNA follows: TGTGCCAGCAGCCCCGGGACCCAGTACGAGCAGTACTTC.

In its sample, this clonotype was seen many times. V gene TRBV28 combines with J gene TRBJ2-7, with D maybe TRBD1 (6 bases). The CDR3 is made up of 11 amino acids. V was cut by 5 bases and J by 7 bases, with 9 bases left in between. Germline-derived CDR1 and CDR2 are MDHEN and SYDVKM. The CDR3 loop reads CASSPGVEQYF. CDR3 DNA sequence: TGTGCCAGCAGTCCAGGGGTTGAGCAGTACTTC. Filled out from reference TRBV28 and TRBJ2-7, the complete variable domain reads DVKVTQSSRYLVKRTGEKVFLECVQDMDHENMFWYRQDPGLGLRLIYFSYDVKMKEKGDIPEGYSVSREKKERFSLILESASTNQTSMYLCASSPGVEQYFGPGTRLTVT.

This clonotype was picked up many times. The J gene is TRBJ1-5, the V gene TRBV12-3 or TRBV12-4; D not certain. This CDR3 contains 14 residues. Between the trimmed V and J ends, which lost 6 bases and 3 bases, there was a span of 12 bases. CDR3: CASSPVGPNQPQHF. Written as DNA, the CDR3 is TGTGCCAGCAGCCCGGTTGGACCCAATCAGCCCCAGCATTTT.

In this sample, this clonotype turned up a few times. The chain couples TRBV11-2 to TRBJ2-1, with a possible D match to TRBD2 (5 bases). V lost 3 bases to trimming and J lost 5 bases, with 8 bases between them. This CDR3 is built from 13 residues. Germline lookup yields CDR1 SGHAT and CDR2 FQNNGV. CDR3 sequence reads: CASSFYGDNEQFF. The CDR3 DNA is TGTGCCAGCAGCTTCTACGGGGACAATGAGCAGTTCTTC.

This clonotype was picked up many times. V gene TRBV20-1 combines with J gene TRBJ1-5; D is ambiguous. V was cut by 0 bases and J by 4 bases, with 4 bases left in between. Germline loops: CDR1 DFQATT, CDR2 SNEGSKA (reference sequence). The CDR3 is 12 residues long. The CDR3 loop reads CSARDGNQPQHF. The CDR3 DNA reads TGCAGTGCTAGAGATGGGAATCAGCCCCAGCATTTT.

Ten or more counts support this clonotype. CDR3 in DNA: TGTGCCAGCAGCTTAGTTGGGGACAATCAGCCCCAGCATTTT. Translating gives CASSLVGDNQPQHF. The V call is TRBV7-9, the J call TRBJ1-5, with D uncertain. Germline CDR1 reads SEHNR; CDR2 reads FQNEAQ (reference sequence). Trimming shortened V by 1 base and J by 3 bases, and 7 bases separated the two germline ends. CDR3 length: 14 amino acids.

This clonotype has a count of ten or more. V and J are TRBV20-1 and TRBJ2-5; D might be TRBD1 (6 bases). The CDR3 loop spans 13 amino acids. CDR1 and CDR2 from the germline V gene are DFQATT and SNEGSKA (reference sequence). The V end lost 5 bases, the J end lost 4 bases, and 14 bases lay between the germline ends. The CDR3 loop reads CSAPQGHAETQYF. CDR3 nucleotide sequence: TGCAGTGCTCCGCAGGGACATGCAGAGACCCAGTACTTC.

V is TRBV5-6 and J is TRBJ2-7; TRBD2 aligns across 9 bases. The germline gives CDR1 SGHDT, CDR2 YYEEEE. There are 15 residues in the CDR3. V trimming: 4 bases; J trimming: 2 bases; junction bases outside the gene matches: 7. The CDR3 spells CASSGGLASPYEQYF. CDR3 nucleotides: TGTGCCAGCAGCGGGGGACTAGCAAGTCCCTACGAGCAGTACTTC.

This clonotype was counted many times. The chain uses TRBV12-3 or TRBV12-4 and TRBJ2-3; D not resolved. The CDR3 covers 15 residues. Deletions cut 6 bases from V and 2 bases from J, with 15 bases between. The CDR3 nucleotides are TGTGCCAGCAGCCCGCACAGAACCCCCACAGATACGCAGTATTTT. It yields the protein CASSPHRTPTDTQYF.